This T cell receptor beta chain was identified during a study of post-analysis software for immune sequencing data. Study-level background: Disease courses included relapsing-remitting, secondary progressive and progressive-relapsing multiple sclerosis.

Presence of unique molecular identifiers characterized the TCR beta cDNA libraries. MiXCR was run by TCRdb on the PCR reads, yielding one entry per CDR3 protein. The table lists about 540,000 distinct CDR3 sequences, around a third of them singletons. Trimming stripped 6 bases from V and 2 bases from J, with 15 bases between. Germline-derived CDR1 and CDR2 are DFQATT and SNEGSKA (reference sequence). The length of the CDR3 is 14 residues. Details on this clonotype: What it binds is unknown.

Study observations and caveats: With F measure, samples from one preparation batch clustered together strongly. Five TRBV segments occurring more often in patients than controls included TRBV5-6, TRBV5-1 and TRBV20-1. A significant reduction in normalized Chao1 diversity was observed in multiple sclerosis patients versus controls.

The chain carries TRBV20-1 and TRBJ2-3; D gene ambiguous. The TCR originated in a girl aged 2 to 17 with multiple sclerosis. Material: blood. In DNA form, the CDR3 reads TGCAGTGCGACCGCGACCGATTACACAGATACGCAGTATTTT. Residues: CSATATDYTDTQYF.